Below are 32 T cell receptor beta chains sequenced from a single sample in a study of beta chain features in type 1 diabetes. General study results and limits: In every one of the four CD4+ subsets, TCRB CDR3s were moderately but significantly shorter in Type 1 diabetes patients.

Their antigen targets remain unknown. The investigators reverse transcribed all of the isolated RNA, so they sequenced expressed TCRB transcripts. Sequencing used immunoSEQ multiplex PCR; TCRdb keeps in-frame clones, though not all of them. The table has roughly 220,000 clones, approximately 16% seen once. Sequenced sample: naive CD4+ T cells from blood. All receptors derive from a man aged 30 to 39 with type 1 diabetes.

This chain uses TRBV2 with TRBJ2-7; no clear D gene. From germline, CDR1 is SNHLY and CDR2 FYNNEI. This CDR3 has 11 amino acids. Trimming shortened V by 5 bases and J by 5 bases, and 7 bases separated the two germline ends. The CDR3 sequence is CASSQWDEQYF. Here the CDR3 DNA reads TGTGCCAGCAGTCAATGGGACGAGCAGTACTTC.

The CDR3 DNA reads as TGTGCCAGCAGGGGGACGGGGGGAGGAAGCCCCTACGAGCAGTACTTC. Protein product: CASRGTGGGSPYEQYF. This chain joins TRBV28 and TRBJ2-7, with 7 bases fitting TRBD2. Germline loops: CDR1 MDHEN, CDR2 SYDVKM. The CDR3 sequence is 16 residues long. V lost 6 bases to trimming and J lost 2 bases; unmatched junction nucleotides: 13. Based on the CDR3 plus reference TRBV28 and TRBJ2-7, the full variable domain is DVKVTQSSRYLVKRTGEKVFLECVQDMDHENMFWYRQDPGLGLRLIYFSYDVKMKEKGDIPEGYSVSREKKERFSLILESASTNQTSMYLCASRGTGGGSPYEQYFGPGTRLTVT.

This clone was observed a handful of times. CDR3 sequence: CASSLASGSGANVLTF. CDR3 sequence (DNA): TGTGCCAGCAGCTTAGCGTCAGGCTCTGGGGCCAACGTCCTGACTTTC. The rearrangement joins TRBV7-2 to TRBJ2-6; D unclear. V was pared by 0 bases and J by 0 bases, with 6 bases between. This CDR3 has 16 amino acids. Germline CDR1 reads SGHTA; CDR2 reads FQGNSA.

The chain links TRBV7-2 to TRBJ2-4, with unresolved D. Per the germline V gene, CDR1 is SGHTA and CDR2 is FQGNSA. This CDR3 region has 13 residues. Trimming removed 3 bases from V and 5 bases from J, with 8 bases in between. CDR3 protein: CASSFSPQNIQYF. The CDR3 bases are TGTGCCAGCAGCTTCTCTCCCCAAAACATTCAGTACTTC. Filled out from reference TRBV7-2 and TRBJ2-4, the complete variable domain reads GAGVSQSPSNKVTEKGKDVELRCDPISGHTALYWYRQSLGQGLEFLIYFQGNSAPDKSGLPSDRFSAERTGGSVSTLTIQRTQQEDSAVYLCASSFSPQNIQYFGAGTRLSVL.

This clone appeared a few times. This specimen includes other DNA sequences encoding the same CDR3. The chain has TRBV7-2 and TRBJ2-5; D call uncertain. Germline loops: CDR1 SGHTA, CDR2 FQGNSA. CDR3 length: 13 amino acids. Trimming stripped 2 bases from V and 5 bases from J, with 9 bases between. The CDR3: CASSLSPGETQYF. CDR3 in DNA: TGTGCCAGCAGCTTAAGCCCCGGGGAGACCCAGTACTTC.

V usage is TRBV11-1 and J usage is TRBJ2-7, with 8 positions matching TRBD1. With 5 bases clipped from V and 10 bases from J, the junction kept 4 bases outside the gene matches. The germline V gene has CDR1 SGHAT and CDR2 FQDESV (reference sequence). This CDR3 region has 11 residues. CDR3 sequence reads: CASSGQGAQYF. CDR3 in DNA: TGTGCCAGCAGCGGGCAGGGGGCTCAGTACTTC.

The chain employs TRBV4-1 and TRBJ2-7; D gene ambiguous. The germline gives CDR1 MGHRA, CDR2 YSYEKL. V was pared by 2 bases and J by 0 bases, with 8 bases between. CDR3 length equals 14 residues. CDR3 coding DNA: TGCGCCAGCAGCCAAAGTCCAGTCTCCTACGAGCAGTACTTC. The encoded protein is CASSQSPVSYEQYF.

The J gene is TRBJ2-3, the V gene TRBV10-1; TRBD2 might be the D (5 bases). The germline CDR1 and CDR2 sequences are WNHNN and SYGVQD (reference sequence). This CDR3 is built from 15 residues. V shed 2 bases and J shed 3 bases, with 12 bases lying between them. CDR3 region: CASSEESSGTDTQYF. The CDR3 DNA is TGCGCCAGCAGTGAGGAAAGCTCGGGGACAGATACGCAGTATTTT.

The gene calls are TRBV25-1 and TRBJ2-3; D is unclear. Per germline, CDR1 MGHDK and CDR2 SYGVNS. V was shortened by 6 bases and J by 2 bases, with 9 bases between the two germline ends. This CDR3 has 13 residues. Here the CDR3 DNA reads TGTGCCAGCAGGGGCCCCTTCACAGATACGCAGTATTTT. Translated, it gives CASRGPFTDTQYF.

The V gene is TRBV9, the J gene TRBJ2-3, with 15 bases that match TRBD2. The length of the CDR3 is 16 residues. Germline-derived CDR1 and CDR2 are SGDLS and YYNGEE. V dropped 4 bases and J dropped 2; count of bases not matched to a gene: 2. The CDR3 is CASSWTSGRATDTQYF. The CDR3 nucleotides read TGTGCCAGCAGCTGGACTAGCGGGAGGGCCACAGATACGCAGTATTTT.

This clone has a handful of counts. V is TRBV29-1 and J is TRBJ1-5; no clear D. Looked up from germline, CDR1 is SQVTM and CDR2 is ANQGSEA. Trimming took 7 bases from V and 5 from J, leaving 15 bases between them. The length of the CDR3 is 13 residues. The CDR3 region has the DNA TGCAGCGCCGCGGGCTCAAGGGATCAGCCCCAGCATTTT. As protein: CSAAGSRDQPQHF.

Only a few counts were recorded for this clone. The rearrangement uses TRBV28 and TRBJ2-7; 8 positions agree with TRBD1. This CDR3 contains 15 residues. Germline loops: CDR1 MDHEN, CDR2 SYDVKM. The ends lost 6 bases at V and 7 bases at J; junction bases unmatched: 14. The CDR3 sequence is CASSPGGQALWEQYF. In DNA, the CDR3 is TGTGCCAGCAGCCCTGGGGGACAGGCGCTCTGGGAGCAGTACTTC.

This clone occurred a few times. The CDR3 protein is CASSIGRANSGANVLTF. The CDR3 DNA reads as TGTGCCAGTAGTATCGGACGGGCCAACTCTGGGGCCAACGTCCTGACTTTC. V usage is TRBV19 and J usage is TRBJ2-6; no firm D call. V gave up 3 bases and J gave up 0 bases, with 12 bases separating them. CDR3 length: 17 residues. The V gene's germline CDR1 is LNHDA and CDR2 SQIVND (reference sequence).

The chain has TRBV2 and TRBJ2-1; a possible D gene is TRBD2 (6 bases). The V end lost 3 bases, the J end lost 2 bases, and 11 bases lay between the germline ends. This CDR3 region has 15 residues. Germline-derived CDR1 and CDR2 are SNHLY and FYNNEI. CDR3 sequence: CASSEGLTTYNEQFF. The DNA for the CDR3 is TGTGCCAGCAGTGAGGGACTGACGACCTACAATGAGCAGTTCTTC.

V and J are TRBV14 and TRBJ2-7; no clear D. Trimming cost V 8 bases and J 3 bases, with 8 bases left between them. This CDR3 contains 11 residues. CDR1 is SGHDN, CDR2 FVKESK, per germline. The CDR3 DNA reads TGTGCCAGCGGCAGCCTCTACGAGCAGTACTTC. This encodes CASGSLYEQYF.

The sample holds a few counts of this clone. The chain combines TRBV2 with TRBJ2-3; 8 nucleotides agree with TRBD2. CDR1 and CDR2 from the germline V gene are SNHLY and FYNNEI. CDR3 length: 14 amino acids. V trimming: 8 bases; J trimming: 2 bases; junction bases outside the gene matches: 6. As DNA, the CDR3 is TGTGCCAGCCTACTAGCGGTGGCCACAGATACGCAGTATTTT. Translating it yields CASLLAVATDTQYF.

A few counts support this clone. The CDR3 sequence: CSVVRETDTQYF. The CDR3 nucleotides are TGCAGCGTCGTAAGGGAAACAGATACGCAGTATTTT. V gene TRBV29-1 combines with J gene TRBJ2-3; D ambiguous. CDR3 length equals 12 residues. Trimming left V 6 bases short and J 3 bases short, with 10 bases between. Germline loops: CDR1 SQVTM, CDR2 ANQGSEA.

This clone has only a few counts. V usage is TRBV5-1 and J usage is TRBJ2-7, with TRBD2 matching over 11 bases. The CDR3 is made up of 16 amino acids. V shed 3 bases and J 0 bases; nucleotides not matched to a gene: 5. Germline values: CDR1 SGHRS, CDR2 YFSETQ. CDR3: CASSSGTSGYSYEQYF. CDR3 DNA sequence: TGCGCCAGCAGCTCCGGGACTAGCGGCTACTCCTACGAGCAGTACTTC.

This rearrangement joins TRBV9 to TRBJ2-5, with no clear D. The V end was cut by 4 bases, the J end by 5 bases, with 9 bases between. The germline V gene encodes CDR1 SGDLS and CDR2 YYNGEE. This CDR3 has 12 amino acids. The CDR3 coding sequence is TGTGCCAGCAGCCCTAGAGCTGAGACCCAGTACTTC. As protein: CASSPRAETQYF.

In its sample, this clone was seen a few times. The rearrangement joins TRBV7-9 to TRBJ2-4, with 9 bases aligning to TRBD1. Germline values: CDR1 SEHNR, CDR2 FQNEAQ (reference sequence). Germline trimming cut 5 bases from V and 6 bases from J; bases unmatched to any gene: 11. The CDR3 contains 16 residues. Written as DNA, the CDR3 is TGTGCCAGCAGCGGGACACCGGGACAGGGAAGAAACATTCAGTACTTC. It codes for CASSGTPGQGRNIQYF.

The sample holds a few counts of this clone. This chain uses TRBV4-2 with TRBJ2-5; the D gene is possibly TRBD1 (5 bases). The CDR3 runs 14 residues. Deletions cut 4 bases from V and 5 bases from J, with 14 bases between. In germline, CDR1 is LGHNA, CDR2 YNFKEQ. CDR3 sequence: CASSLGQGSETQYF. As DNA, the CDR3 is TGTGCCAGCAGCCTGGGGCAGGGCAGTGAGACCCAGTACTTC.

This clone has a handful of counts. The chain uses TRBV9 and TRBJ2-1, with no clear D. Trimming took off 2 bases at V and 1 base at J, with 10 bases between the two ends. There are 15 residues in the CDR3. Germline assignment: CDR1 SGDLS and CDR2 YYNGEE. The CDR3: CASSVASDSYNEQFF. CDR3 bases: TGTGCCAGCAGCGTGGCAAGCGATTCCTACAATGAGCAGTTCTTC.

A few counts support this clone. At one of its ends the junction is not consistent with the germline gene, which may arise from a read error. This sequence joins TRBV15 and TRBJ2-1, with TRBD2 matching 10 bases. The germline V gene encodes CDR1 LNHNV and CDR2 YYDKDF (reference sequence). The CDR3 has 12 amino acids. The CDR3 DNA reads as TGTGCCACCAGCAGACTAGCGGGAGTTTCGGTCTTC. Its protein is CATSRLAGVSVF.

Here the CDR3 reads CASSPATGANGYTF. In DNA form, the CDR3 reads TGCGCCAGCAGCCCAGCGACAGGGGCGAATGGCTACACCTTC. This sequence joins TRBV5-1 and TRBJ1-2, with TRBD1 matching over 8 bases. V was pared by 4 bases and J by 6 bases, with 8 bases of the junction left unmatched. From germline, CDR1 is SGHRS and CDR2 YFSETQ. The CDR3 extends over 14 amino acids. The entire variable domain, with the rest obtained from reference TRBV5-1 and TRBJ1-2, is as follows: KAGVTQTPRYLIKTRGQQVTLSCSPISGHRSVSWYQQTPGQGLQFLFEYFSETQRNKGNFPGRFSGRQFSNSRSEMNVSTLELGDSALYLCASSPATGANGYTFGSGTRLTVV.

This clone was seen more than once but under ten times. The chain carries TRBV5-1 and TRBJ2-7; D might be TRBD1 (6 bases). Germline assignment: CDR1 SGHRS and CDR2 YFSETQ. The CDR3 is made up of 14 amino acids. V lost 1 base to trimming and J lost 5 bases, with 13 bases between them. The CDR3 DNA reads TGCGCCAGCAGCTTGACCGACAGGCTCAACGAGCAGTACTTC. This sequence encodes CASSLTDRLNEQYF.

The V call is TRBV28, the J call TRBJ2-5, with 14 bases fitting TRBD2. The length of the CDR3 is 15 residues. From germline, CDR1 is MDHEN and CDR2 SYDVKM. Trimming took 5 bases from V and 5 from J; bases not matched to a gene: 4. The chain's CDR3 is CASSPGLAGVETQYF. In nucleotides, the CDR3 is TGTGCCAGCAGTCCGGGACTAGCGGGAGTTGAGACCCAGTACTTC.

The chain recombines TRBV10-3 with TRBJ1-1; 7 nucleotides align to TRBD1. The V and J ends lost 4 bases and 4 bases, in that order; junction bases with no gene match: 3. Germline CDR1 is ENHRY and CDR2 is SYGVKD. The CDR3 has 13 residues. The CDR3 loop is CAISGAGGTEAFF. In nucleotides, the CDR3 is TGTGCCATCAGTGGTGCAGGGGGCACTGAAGCTTTCTTT.

The chain links TRBV9 to TRBJ1-2; D remains unclear. CDR1 SGDLS and CDR2 YYNGEE come from the germline V gene. This CDR3 spans 15 amino acids. The germline V and J ends were trimmed by 1 base and 2 bases, with 12 bases remaining between them. The CDR3 sequence is CASSVSGTMNYGYTF. CDR3 sequence (DNA): TGTGCCAGCAGCGTATCCGGCACAATGAACTATGGCTACACCTTC.

This clone was observed a few times. The V call is TRBV15, the J call TRBJ1-1; tentative D call: TRBD1 (6 bases). Trimming removed 0 bases at V and 4 bases at J, with 9 bases between. Germline CDR1 and CDR2: LNHNV and YYDKDF (reference sequence). The CDR3 totals 14 residues. This CDR3 is CATSRDQGSTEAFF. CDR3 nucleotide sequence: TGTGCCACCAGCAGAGATCAGGGGAGCACTGAAGCTTTCTTT.

This clone was seen more than once but under ten times. The chain is built from TRBV6-1 and TRBJ2-7; D could derive from TRBD1 or TRBD2 (5 bases each). The germline V and J ends were trimmed by 5 bases and 2 bases, with 16 bases remaining between them. The CDR3 covers 15 residues. In germline, CDR1 is MNHNS, CDR2 SASEGT. CDR3 sequence reads: CASSSFGTVAYEQYF. In nucleotides, the CDR3 is TGTGCCAGCAGTAGTTTTGGGACCGTCGCCTACGAGCAGTACTTC.

V gene TRBV4-2 combines with J gene TRBJ2-7; 9 bases map to TRBD1. V dropped 5 bases and J dropped 5; count of bases not matched to a gene: 10. The CDR3 is 15 residues long. CDR1 is LGHNA, CDR2 YNFKEQ, per germline. CDR3 protein: CASSARRDRDHEQYF. CDR3 DNA: TGTGCCAGCAGCGCGCGCCGGGACAGGGACCACGAGCAGTACTTC.

This chain joins TRBV7-2 and TRBJ2-1, with TRBD2 identical over 11 bases. Per germline, CDR1 SGHTA and CDR2 FQGNSA. V lost 3 bases, J lost 6 bases, and 1 base stayed unmatched. This CDR3 spans 14 amino acids. This CDR3 reads CASSLGTSGNEQFF. CDR3 nucleotides: TGTGCCAGCAGCTTGGGGACTAGCGGCAATGAGCAGTTCTTC.